This record covers a single T cell receptor beta chain. Its antigen is currently not known. No much larger clonotype is one base removed from it; base qualities were not supplied. This specimen comes from a study of blood T cell repertoires in COVID-19 (dated by TCRdb to the early 2020s). About the study as a whole: Collaborator samples came from the United States, Italy and Spain and covered acute and convalescent phases of COVID-19. Deeply sampled blood TCRbeta repertoires from subjects exposed to, actively infected with, or recovered from COVID-19 were included in the dataset. HLA class I and class II types, where available, came from metadata supplied by the sample provider rather than from assay-based typing. Samples came from the ongoing ImmuneRACE study (first 160 participants) plus 1,254 subjects from 6 global collaborators. The prospective study material was composed of cDNA or gDNA derived from T cells, B-cell-depleted T cells, or PBMCs. The repertoires were released in a freely available public database meant as a resource for research on the immune response to SARS-CoV-2. A de-identified subject ID, COVID-19 status, age in years and sex were almost always included in the sample metadata.

The collaborating institutions used their own protocols to collect whole blood in K2EDTA tubes. For TCRbeta analysis, collaborators shipped samples in one of three forms: frozen whole blood, isolated PBMCs, or DNA extracted from either of those sample types. Spanning cysteine to phenylalanine, the CDR3 consists of 13 amino acids. Kept here is only the CDR3 DNA, which spans 39 bases and is read in frame from base 1. Sequences MNHEY (CDR1) and SMNVEV (CDR2) are obtained from the germline V gene (reference sequence). From V the trimming removes 3 bases and from J it removes 7 bases, while the gene matches leave 2 bases of the junction unaccounted for. What the authors observed across the whole study: How much clinical and demographic metadata was included differed by source and by participant, and the metadata was provided uncurated.

The immunoSEQ Assay, a bias-controlled multiplex PCR, was used to amplify TCRbeta CDR3 regions from genomic DNA. Concerning the study's data processing: Within the assay, amplification of reference gene primers was used to estimate how many nucleated cells each sample contained. To quantify the absolute abundance of each unique TCRbeta CDR3 rearrangement, sequence reads were collapsed and filtered. Productive Simpson clonality was computed per sample as the square root of Simpson's diversity index over productive rearrangements. TCRdb limited this immuneACCESS table to in-frame rearrangements with V and J called. A share of clones is missing; checked studies link under half to unresolved V genes, and the rest is unexplained. V and J calls and clone size follow that table, whereas D and trimming were derived from the DNA. This sample comprises 200,000 to 300,000 clones, around 80% of them detected only once. Clones ranked in the top ten supply roughly 4% of the sample.

Sequenced material: peripheral blood. This chain joins TRBV27 to TRBJ2-1; 8 junctional bases match TRBD1. The origin of this receptor is a man between 60 and 75 years old with acute or convalescent COVID-19. Here is the DNA: TGTGCCAGCAGTTTGGACAGGGTTAATGAGCAGTTCTTC. Its amino acids are CASSLDRVNEQFF.